Listed here are 30 T cell receptor beta chains from one sample, sequenced in a study of human T cells and chemical hapten exposure. The starting material, unfractionated whole blood, was used for total RNA extraction. TCRdb recomputed calls from the 5' RACE reads with MiXCR, one row per CDR3 protein. The data show roughly 82,000 distinct CDR3 sequences, with less than 20% seen just once and around 7% held by the top ten. Receptor source: a female donor in good health.

Only a few counts were recorded for this clonotype. This chain links TRBV2 with TRBJ1-6; TRBD1 aligns across 8 bases. Per the germline V gene, CDR1 is SNHLY and CDR2 is FYNNEI. V shed 4 bases, J shed 9 bases, and the junction held 8 bases outside the gene matches. The CDR3 runs to 15 residues. The CDR3 loop reads CASSASGQGSSPLHF. The CDR3 DNA reads TGTGCCAGCAGTGCCTCCGGACAGGGAAGTTCACCCCTCCACTTT.

V and J are TRBV6-5 and TRBJ1-2; D unresolved. Trimming removed 6 bases at V and 5 bases at J, with 13 bases between. The CDR3 covers 13 residues. The germline CDR1 and CDR2 sequences are MNHEY and SVGAGI. The DNA of the CDR3 is TGTGCCAGCAGCCCTTCCCACAGTTATGGCTACACCTTC. Translation gives CASSPSHSYGYTF.

The sample holds a few counts of this clonotype. The chain uses TRBV6-5 and TRBJ1-5; TRBD1 is a possible D gene (6 bases). Trimming pared 6 bases from V and 4 bases from J, leaving 10 bases between. The germline V gene has CDR1 MNHEY and CDR2 SVGAGI. The CDR3 loop spans 13 amino acids. As DNA, the CDR3 is TGTGCCAGCAGCAGGGACATGAATCAGCCCCAGCATTTT. It translates to CASSRDMNQPQHF.

This clonotype came up many times. V is TRBV27 and J is TRBJ1-2; tentative D call: TRBD1 (5 bases). Trimming stripped 7 bases from V and 5 bases from J, with 14 bases between. The CDR3 sequence is 13 residues long. CDR1 is MNHEY, CDR2 SMNVEV, per germline (reference sequence). CDR3 sequence: CASKGTEIYGYTF. In DNA form, the CDR3 reads TGTGCCAGCAAAGGGACGGAGATATATGGCTACACCTTC.

The table lists this clonotype with a few counts. The rearrangement uses TRBV28 and TRBJ1-1; possibly TRBD1 for D (6 bases). Germline CDR1 and CDR2: MDHEN and SYDVKM. This CDR3 is built from 18 residues. Trimming left V 2 bases short and J 1 base short, with 20 bases between. CDR3 residues: CASSLPTGRGYGNTEAFF. The CDR3 region has the DNA TGTGCCAGCAGTTTACCGACAGGAAGAGGGTACGGGAACACTGAAGCTTTCTTT.

J is TRBJ1-2 and V is TRBV12-3 or TRBV12-4; 11 positions agree with TRBD1. V trimming: 6 bases; J trimming: 8 bases; junction bases outside the gene matches: 5. The length of the CDR3 is 13 residues. The CDR3 DNA sequence: TGTGCCAGCAGACTAGGACAGGGGGCCGGCTACACCTTC. It specifies CASRLGQGAGYTF.

The chain is built from TRBV6-2 or TRBV6-3 and TRBJ2-1, with 8 bases fitting TRBD1. J was trimmed by 2 bases and V by 5 bases; bases with no gene match: 8. CDR1 and CDR2 (germline): MNHEY, SVGEGT. This CDR3 comprises 16 residues. The CDR3 loop reads CASSMTGQEPYNEQFF. In DNA, the CDR3 is TGTGCCAGCAGTATGACGGGACAGGAACCCTACAATGAGCAGTTCTTC.

This clonotype has just a few counts. This CDR3 reads CASSYELSGGSANTGELFF. For the CDR3, the DNA is TGTGCCAGCAGTTACGAGCTTAGCGGGGGGTCAGCGAACACCGGGGAGCTGTTTTTT. The V and J genes are TRBV6-2 or TRBV6-3 and TRBJ2-2, with TRBD2 identical over 10 bases. The length of the CDR3 is 19 residues. CDR1 is MNHEY, CDR2 SVGEGT, per germline. The trim removed 2 bases at V and 0 bases at J, leaving 9 bases unmatched.

The chain recombines TRBV7-2 with TRBJ2-1, with TRBD1 identical over 11 bases. The CDR3 is 15 amino acids. Germline lookup yields CDR1 SGHTA and CDR2 FQGNSA. V gave up 5 bases and J gave up 8 bases; unmatched junction bases: 8. The CDR3 bases are TGTGCCAGCAGCCCGCGGACAGGGGGCGGCTATGAGCAGTTCTTC. It specifies CASSPRTGGGYEQFF.

At least ten counts were recorded for this clonotype. The rearrangement links TRBV13 to TRBJ1-1; D remains ambiguous. V dropped 1 base and J dropped 4 bases, with 4 bases sitting between them. Germline assignment: CDR1 PRHDT and CDR2 FYEKMQ (reference sequence). CDR3 length equals 12 residues. CDR3 sequence reads: CASSLESTEAFF. Written as DNA, the CDR3 is TGTGCCAGCAGCTTAGAAAGCACTGAAGCTTTCTTT.

This chain joins TRBV2 and TRBJ2-3; possibly TRBD1 for D (5 bases). The CDR3 totals 14 residues. Trimming took off 6 bases at V and 1 base at J, with 11 bases between the two ends. Germline CDR1 is SNHLY and CDR2 is FYNNEI. CDR3 in amino acids: CASSAGAGTDTQYF. In nucleotides, the CDR3 is TGTGCCAGCAGCGCTGGGGCGGGCACAGATACGCAGTATTTT.

The J gene is TRBJ1-1, the V gene TRBV6-2 or TRBV6-3; D might be TRBD1 (5 bases). Germline V CDR1 and CDR2: MNHEY, SVGEGT. V gave up 6 bases and J gave up 7 bases, with 9 bases separating them. The CDR3 is 11 residues long. The CDR3 loop reads CASSQGSEAFF. In nucleotides, the CDR3 is TGTGCCAGCAGCCAGGGTAGTGAAGCTTTCTTT.

This clonotype was seen a handful of times. V gene TRBV7-2 combines with J gene TRBJ1-5; TRBD1 matches 9 bases. CDR1 is SGHTA, CDR2 FQGNSA, per germline. This CDR3 contains 14 residues. The V segment lost 5 bases and the J segment 7 bases; nucleotides outside the gene matches: 6. The CDR3, as DNA: TGTGCCAGCAGCACGGGACAGGGAAGGCAGCCCCAGCATTTT. Protein product: CASSTGQGRQPQHF.

This sequence joins TRBV6-6 and TRBJ2-1; 13 bases are shared with TRBD2. This CDR3 has 15 amino acids. Germline V gene sequence: CDR1 MNHNY, CDR2 SVGAGI (reference sequence). With V trimmed by 8 bases and J by 4 bases, 5 bases remained unmatched. The CDR3 region has the DNA TGTGCCAGCCTAACTAGCGGGAGGGCTTACAATGAGCAGTTCTTC. Translated, it gives CASLTSGRAYNEQFF.

This clonotype was counted only a few times. The chain is built from TRBV20-1 and TRBJ1-6; D is possibly TRBD1 (6 bases). With 6 bases removed from V and 6 bases from J, the gap between germline ends came to 15 bases. The CDR3 spans 14 residues. CDR1 and CDR2 (germline): DFQATT, SNEGSKA (reference sequence). The chain's CDR3 is CSAGRGQRNSPLHF. The CDR3 DNA sequence: TGCAGTGCAGGGCGAGGACAGCGTAATTCACCCCTCCACTTT.

This clonotype showed up just a few times. This sequence joins TRBV6-1 and TRBJ1-1, with a weak D call TRBD1 (5 bases). The germline V gene has CDR1 MNHNS and CDR2 SASEGT. The CDR3 is 15 amino acids. V lost 6 bases and J lost 3, with 17 bases in between. The CDR3 spells CASRQLQGLHTEAFF. The CDR3 nucleotides are TGTGCCAGCAGACAACTTCAGGGCCTTCACACTGAAGCTTTCTTT.

This clonotype has more than one count but fewer than ten. This chain joins TRBV6-1 and TRBJ2-5; D call uncertain. The CDR3 has 13 amino acids. V gave up 3 bases and J gave up 4 bases, with 9 bases separating them. The germline CDR1 and CDR2 sequences are MNHNS and SASEGT. For the CDR3, the DNA is TGTGCCAGCAGTGACACCTACGGAGAGACCCAGTACTTC. Amino acid sequence: CASSDTYGETQYF.

This clonotype was found a few times. The junction does not match germline at one end; this may be a read error. The rearrangement uses TRBV28 and TRBJ1-1; TRBD1 is a possible D gene (6 bases). This CDR3 has 13 amino acids. CDR1 is MDHEN, CDR2 SYDVKM, per germline. CDR3 in DNA: TGTGCCAGCAGGGCCCAGGGGAACGCTGAAGCTTTCTTT. Amino acids: CASRAQGNAEAFF. Filled out from reference TRBV28 and TRBJ1-1, the complete variable domain reads DVKVTQSSRYLVKRTGEKVFLECVQDMDHENMFWYRQDPGLGLRLIYFSYDVKMKEKGDIPEGYSVSREKKERFSLILESASTNQTSMYLCASRAQGNAEAFFGQGTRLTVV.

This clonotype was observed a few times. The chain is built from TRBV18 and TRBJ1-2; 7 nucleotides line up with TRBD1. V was pared by 0 bases and J by 8 bases, with 9 bases of the junction left unmatched. The length of the CDR3 is 15 residues. The V gene's germline CDR1 is KGHSH and CDR2 LQKENI. The chain's CDR3 is CASSPPETGLRGYTF. The CDR3 DNA reads TGTGCCAGCTCACCACCGGAGACAGGGTTGCGAGGCTACACCTTC.

The rearrangement uses TRBV7-6 and TRBJ2-3; the match to TRBD2 covers 11 bases. V shed 11 bases, J shed 4 bases, and the junction held 8 bases outside the gene matches. Germline V gene sequence: CDR1 SGHVS, CDR2 FNYEAQ. This CDR3 comprises 14 residues. For the CDR3, the DNA is TGTGCCTCCCTTAGCGGGAGGGGGGCAGATACGCAGTATTTT. This codes for CASLSGRGADTQYF.

This clonotype was counted a few times. J is TRBJ2-7 and V is TRBV6-5, with a possible D match to TRBD2 (6 bases). The CDR3 runs 14 residues. V was clipped by 2 bases and J by 4 bases, with 12 bases between them. Germline V gene lookup returns CDR1 MNHEY and CDR2 SVGAGI. This chain's CDR3 is CASSYGAGRYEQYF. The CDR3 DNA reads as TGTGCCAGCAGTTACGGGGCGGGGAGATACGAGCAGTACTTC.

Relative to its sample, this clonotype is medium-sized. This rearrangement joins TRBV28 to TRBJ2-1; tentative D call: TRBD1 (5 bases). The CDR3 consists of 14 residues. Trimming shortened V by 6 bases and J by 10 bases, and 19 bases separated the two germline ends. CDR1 MDHEN and CDR2 SYDVKM come from the germline V gene. CDR3 protein: CASSPPARGTEQFF. The CDR3 DNA is TGTGCCAGCAGCCCCCCGGCAAGGGGAACAGAGCAGTTCTTC.

The V call is TRBV11-1, the J call TRBJ2-3, with D possibly TRBD1 on 6 matching bases. The CDR3 consists of 15 residues. The germline CDR1 and CDR2 sequences are SGHAT and FQDESV (reference sequence). Trimming cost V 6 bases and J 2 bases, with 15 bases left between them. In DNA form, the CDR3 reads TGTGCCAGCAGTTTTACAGGGATACCCACAGATACGCAGTATTTT. It encodes CASSFTGIPTDTQYF. The full variable domain, in which reference TRBV11-1 and TRBJ2-3 provide the parts outside the CDR3, is EAEVAQSPRYKITEKSQAVAFWCDPISGHATLYWYRQILGQGPELLVQFQDESVVDDSQLPKDRFSAERLKGVDSTLKIQPAELGDSAMYLCASSFTGIPTDTQYFGPGTRLTVL.

This clonotype was recorded at least ten times. The V call is TRBV7-6, the J call TRBJ2-1, with 9 bases aligning to TRBD1. The V gene's germline CDR1 is SGHVS and CDR2 FNYEAQ. V lost 5 bases, J lost 9 bases, and 8 bases stayed unmatched. The CDR3 is 14 amino acids. Here the CDR3 reads CASSGRQGGVEQFF. The CDR3 nucleotides read TGTGCCAGCAGCGGACGACAGGGGGGAGTTGAGCAGTTCTTC.

This chain uses TRBV29-1 with TRBJ1-2; 7 positions match TRBD1. CDR3 length equals 14 residues. Losses at the gene ends were 3 bases for V and 1 base for J; bases not matched to a gene: 5. The germline gives CDR1 SQVTM, CDR2 ANQGSEA. This CDR3 is CSVDTGVGNYGYTF. CDR3 nucleotides: TGCAGCGTTGACACAGGGGTCGGTAACTATGGCTACACCTTC.

The chain links TRBV3-1 to TRBJ2-1, with 9 bases identical to TRBD2. Germline V CDR1 and CDR2: LGHDT, YNNKEL (reference sequence). With 4 bases clipped from V and 8 bases from J, the junction kept 9 bases outside the gene matches. The CDR3 is made up of 15 amino acids. In DNA, the CDR3 is TGTGCCAGCAGCCCGGGGACTAGCTGGGGAGATGAGCAGTTCTTC. It encodes CASSPGTSWGDEQFF.

V is TRBV7-2 and J is TRBJ2-1; D gene ambiguous. The CDR3 sequence is 14 residues long. From germline, CDR1 is SGHTA and CDR2 FQGNSA. The germline V and J ends were trimmed by 5 bases and 7 bases, with 15 bases remaining between them. Here the CDR3 reads CASSPRPKGNEQFF. CDR3 nucleotide sequence: TGTGCCAGCAGCCCGCGACCCAAGGGAAATGAGCAGTTCTTC. The variable domain in full, with the rest retrieved from reference TRBV7-2 and TRBJ2-1, is GAGVSQSPSNKVTEKGKDVELRCDPISGHTALYWYRQSLGQGLEFLIYFQGNSAPDKSGLPSDRFSAERTGGSVSTLTIQRTQQEDSAVYLCASSPRPKGNEQFFGPGTRLTVL.

This clonotype was seen a few times. The V call is TRBV5-1, the J call TRBJ2-5, with D perhaps given as TRBD1 or TRBD2 (5 bases each). V lost 4 bases and J 5 bases, leaving 12 bases between the germline ends. CDR3 length: 13 amino acids. Germline CDR1 and CDR2: SGHRS and YFSETQ. CDR3 in amino acids: CASSVGTGETQYF. Written as DNA, the CDR3 is TGCGCCAGCAGCGTTGGGACGGGGGAGACCCAGTACTTC.

The chain joins TRBV5-1 to TRBJ2-2; 7 positions agree with TRBD2. From germline, CDR1 is SGHRS and CDR2 YFSETQ. The CDR3 is made up of 16 amino acids. Trimming at V came to 1 base and at J to 4 bases, leaving 7 bases not matched to a gene. Here the CDR3 reads CASSLSGRAGTGELFF. The CDR3 DNA reads TGCGCCAGCAGCTTGTCGGGGAGGGCCGGCACCGGGGAGCTGTTTTTT.

This chain joins TRBV6-2 or TRBV6-3 and TRBJ2-7; D is perhaps TRBD1 (7 bases). Looked up from germline, CDR1 is MNHEY and CDR2 is SVGEGT. V lost 2 bases and J 3 bases, leaving 8 bases between the germline ends. The CDR3 has 13 amino acids. The CDR3 reads CASSYQGGYEQYF. CDR3 nucleotides: TGTGCCAGCAGTTACCAGGGGGGCTACGAGCAGTACTTC.